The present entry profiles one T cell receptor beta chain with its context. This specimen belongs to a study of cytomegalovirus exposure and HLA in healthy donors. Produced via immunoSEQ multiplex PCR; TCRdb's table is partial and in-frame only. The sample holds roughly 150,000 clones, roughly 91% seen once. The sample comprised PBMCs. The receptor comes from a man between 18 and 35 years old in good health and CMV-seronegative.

Here the CDR3 DNA reads TGTGCCAGCAGCTTACCAACGGCCCCCGACAGGCTCTTTTCTGGAAACACCATATATTTT. Amino acids: CASSLPTAPDRLFSGNTIYF. The chain couples TRBV7-6 to TRBJ1-3, with D possibly being TRBD1 (6 bases). Trimming took off 2 bases at V and 1 base at J, with 24 bases between the two ends. CDR3 length: 20 amino acids. The germline CDR1 and CDR2 sequences are SGHVS and FNYEAQ.